The 25 T cell receptor beta chains in this list originate from one sample, sequenced in a study of blood T cell repertoires in COVID-19. TCRdb keeps only in-frame clones here, not all; method: immunoSEQ multiplex PCR. In the table there are around 340,000 clones, around 88% of which are singletons. The sequenced sample consisted of peripheral blood. The receptors derive from a woman aged 60 to 75 with COVID-19, enrolled during active disease.

This clone was counted between two and nine times. This chain uses TRBV2 with TRBJ1-1; TRBD1 is a possible D gene (5 bases). Between the trimmed V and J ends, which lost 10 bases and 2 bases, there was a span of 17 bases. This CDR3 contains 14 residues. Germline values: CDR1 SNHLY, CDR2 FYNNEI. As DNA, the CDR3 is TGTGCCACCTCCTTTCAGGGCCTTAACACTGAAGCTTTCTTT. Translating gives CATSFQGLNTEAFF.

This chain uses TRBV6-6 with TRBJ1-1; possible D gene TRBD1, 5 bases. Trimming cost V 6 bases and J 1 base, with 12 bases left between them. From germline, CDR1 is MNHNY and CDR2 SVGAGI (reference sequence). There are 14 residues in the CDR3. The CDR3 sequence is CASRPGYQNTEAFF. The CDR3 DNA reads as TGTGCCAGCAGACCAGGGTATCAGAACACTGAAGCTTTCTTT.

Written as DNA, the CDR3 is TGTGCCAGCAGCAAAGTGGGGGCGGGGGAGCATAGCAATCAGCCCCAGCATTTT. Protein: CASSKVGAGEHSNQPQHF. The V gene is TRBV21-1, the J gene TRBJ1-5. TRBV21-1 is termed a pseudogene. The CDR3 loop spans 18 amino acids.

V is TRBV5-6 and J is TRBJ1-2, with a possible D match to TRBD1 (5 bases). CDR1 SGHDT and CDR2 YYEEEE come from the germline V gene. The CDR3 loop spans 13 amino acids. Trimming left V 0 bases short and J 8 bases short, with 11 bases between. The CDR3 protein is CASSLVQGEGYTF. The CDR3 nucleotides read TGTGCCAGCAGCTTGGTCCAGGGTGAGGGCTACACCTTC.

The rearrangement uses TRBV9 and TRBJ1-2, with D perhaps TRBD1 (5 bases). The CDR3 is made up of 14 amino acids. Germline V gives CDR1 SGDLS, CDR2 YYNGEE. Trimming cost V 0 bases and J 4 bases, with 10 bases left between them. The CDR3 coding sequence is TGTGCCAGCAGCGTAGACGACAGCCTCTATGGCTACACCTTC. Protein: CASSVDDSLYGYTF.

This clone was counted only a few times. This rearrangement joins TRBV24-1 to TRBJ2-5; tentatively, D is TRBD1 (6 bases). Germline CDR1 and CDR2: KGHDR and SFDVKD. The CDR3 extends over 15 amino acids. V was pared by 2 bases and J by 2 bases, with 11 bases between. The CDR3 nucleotides read TGTGCCACCAGTGATTCCCAGGGGACGCAAGAGACCCAGTACTTC. It translates to CATSDSQGTQETQYF.

This clone has just a few counts. The CDR3 loop reads CASSQSSGGFYEQYF. CDR3 DNA: TGTGCCAGCAGCCAATCTTCAGGGGGCTTTTACGAGCAGTACTTC. The chain links TRBV3-1 (or the pseudogene TRBV3-2) to TRBJ2-7, with 8 bases aligning to TRBD1. The J segment lost 4 bases and the V segment lost 2 bases, leaving 7 bases of the junction unmatched. The germline V gene has CDR1 LGHDT and CDR2 YNNKEL (reference sequence). The CDR3 is made up of 15 amino acids.

V and J are TRBV5-1 and TRBJ2-1; 10 bases are a match to TRBD1. The ends lost 5 bases at V and 2 bases at J; junction bases unmatched: 7. In germline, CDR1 is SGHRS, CDR2 YFSETQ. The CDR3 is 16 residues long. In DNA, the CDR3 is TGCGCCAGCAGTATCCCGGGACAGGGGACCTACAATGAGCAGTTCTTC. This encodes CASSIPGQGTYNEQFF.

The V gene is TRBV2, the J gene TRBJ2-7, with TRBD1 identical over 7 bases. There are 13 residues in the CDR3. CDR1 and CDR2 (germline): SNHLY, FYNNEI. V was clipped by 6 bases and J by 7 bases; unmatched bases: 9. In DNA form, the CDR3 reads TGTGCCAGCAGCCCCGGGACAGCAGGGGAGCAGTACTTC. It translates to CASSPGTAGEQYF. Together with reference TRBV2 and TRBJ2-7, the CDR3 gives the full variable domain: EPEVTQTPSHQVTQMGQEVILRCVPISNHLYFYWYRQILGQKVEFLVSFYNNEISEKSEIFDDQFSVERPDGSNFTLKIRSTKLEDSAMYFCASSPGTAGEQYFGPGTRLTVT.

The J gene is TRBJ2-7, the V gene TRBV28; 7 nucleotides align to TRBD1. With V trimmed by 4 bases and J by 2 bases, 8 bases remained unmatched. There are 15 residues in the CDR3. Germline values: CDR1 MDHEN, CDR2 SYDVKM. The CDR3 reads CASSSSPGTAYEQYF. Here the CDR3 DNA reads TGTGCCAGCAGTTCAAGCCCCGGGACAGCCTACGAGCAGTACTTC.

This clone was picked up one time. The V and J genes are TRBV5-1 and TRBJ2-3; TRBD2 aligns across 11 bases. Trimming removed 3 bases from V and 4 bases from J; junction bases left unmatched: 4. Per the germline V gene, CDR1 is SGHRS and CDR2 is YFSETQ. There are 15 residues in the CDR3. In DNA form, the CDR3 reads TGCGCCAGCAGCTGGGGACTAGCGGATCCAGATACGCAGTATTTT. It codes for CASSWGLADPDTQYF. The full variable domain, rest sourced from reference TRBV5-1 and TRBJ2-3, is KAGVTQTPRYLIKTRGQQVTLSCSPISGHRSVSWYQQTPGQGLQFLFEYFSETQRNKGNFPGRFSGRQFSNSRSEMNVSTLELGDSALYLCASSWGLADPDTQYFGPGTRLTVL.

V and J are TRBV7-8 and TRBJ2-7; no clear D. This CDR3 comprises 16 residues. Germline V CDR1 and CDR2: SGHVS, FQNEAQ. V was clipped by 2 bases and J by 9 bases, with 23 bases between them. CDR3 region: CASSLSGPASATGQYF. Here the CDR3 DNA reads TGTGCCAGCAGCTTAAGTGGCCCTGCTTCAGCTACGGGGCAGTACTTC.

The genes are TRBV5-4 and TRBJ1-6; D is perhaps TRBD1 (5 bases). The ends were cut back, 4 bases at V and 7 bases at J, with 15 bases in the middle. Germline V gives CDR1 SGHNT, CDR2 YYREEE (reference sequence). This CDR3 spans 15 amino acids. In DNA form, the CDR3 reads TGTGCCAGCAGCGACGGCAGGGTGGCAAATTCACCCCTCCACTTT. Its translation is CASSDGRVANSPLHF.

V usage is TRBV5-1 and J usage is TRBJ1-3, with 7 bases identical to TRBD1. The CDR3 runs 17 residues. Germline assignment: CDR1 SGHRS and CDR2 YFSETQ. Germline trimming cut 0 bases from V and 4 bases from J; bases unmatched to any gene: 10. Here the CDR3 reads CASSLGWDRLKGNTIYF. The DNA of the CDR3 is TGCGCCAGCAGCTTGGGGTGGGACAGATTGAAAGGAAACACCATATATTTT.

CDR3 sequence (DNA): TGTGCCAGCAGCCAGATAGCGGGGGGGCACTACAATGAGCAGTTCTTC. It specifies CASSQIAGGHYNEQFF. The genes are TRBV14 and TRBJ2-1; TRBD2 agrees at 11 bases. The length of the CDR3 is 16 residues. J gave up 3 bases and V 3 bases, and 4 bases lay outside the gene matches. The germline gives CDR1 SGHDN, CDR2 FVKESK.

The chain couples TRBV9 to TRBJ2-3, with D tentatively TRBD2 (6 bases). Germline V gene data show CDR1 as SGDLS and CDR2 as YYNGEE. The CDR3 sequence is 14 residues long. Deletions cut 3 bases from V and 6 bases from J, with 14 bases between. CDR3 bases: TGTGCCAGCAGCGCTCCCCCGGGGAGGGATACGCAGTATTTT. Translated: CASSAPPGRDTQYF. Full variable domain (missing parts from reference TRBV9 and TRBJ2-3): DSGVTQTPKHLITATGQRVTLRCSPRSGDLSVYWYQQSLDQGLQFLIQYYNGEERAKGNILERFSAQQFPDLHSELNLSSLELGDSALYFCASSAPPGRDTQYFGPGTRLTVL.

V usage is TRBV2 and J usage is TRBJ1-4; no firm D call. CDR3 length: 15 amino acids. CDR1 and CDR2 from the germline V gene are SNHLY and FYNNEI. V gave up 0 bases and J gave up 8 bases, with 13 bases separating them. The CDR3 DNA is TGTGCCAGCAGTGAAGCGCTGAGGGTTCGAGAAAAACTGTTTTTT. The encoded protein is CASSEALRVREKLFF.

This chain links TRBV7-9 with TRBJ2-5; 9 nucleotides agree with TRBD1. V lost 4 bases, J lost 5 bases, and 8 bases stayed unmatched. This CDR3 has 15 amino acids. Germline-derived CDR1 and CDR2 are SEHNR and FQNEAQ (reference sequence). The CDR3 spells CASSSRDRALETQYF. CDR3 in DNA: TGTGCCAGCAGCTCCCGGGACAGGGCGTTGGAGACCCAGTACTTC. The full variable domain, rest sourced from reference TRBV7-9 and TRBJ2-5, is DTGVSQNPRHKITKRGQNVTFRCDPISEHNRLYWYRQTLGQGPEFLTYFQNEAQLEKSRLLSDRFSAERPKGSFSTLEIQRTEQGDSAMYLCASSSRDRALETQYFGPGTRLLVL.

This rearrangement joins TRBV11-2 to TRBJ1-1; D unclear. Germline loops: CDR1 SGHAT, CDR2 FQNNGV. The V and J ends lost 4 bases and 5 bases respectively, with 14 bases between them. This CDR3 is 14 amino acids long. The CDR3 loop is CASSWSQLSTEAFF. CDR3 bases: TGTGCCAGCAGCTGGTCACAGCTAAGTACTGAAGCTTTCTTT. Combining the CDR3 with reference TRBV11-2 and TRBJ1-1 gives the whole variable domain EAGVAQSPRYKIIEKRQSVAFWCNPISGHATLYWYQQILGQGPKLLIQFQNNGVVDDSQLPKDRFSAERLKGVDSTLKIQPAKLEDSAVYLCASSWSQLSTEAFFGQGTRLTVV.

The chain recombines TRBV12-3 or TRBV12-4 with TRBJ1-1, with D possibly being TRBD1 (6 bases). V lost 2 bases, J lost 5 bases, and 9 bases lay in between. The CDR3 length is 13 residues. CDR3 sequence (DNA): TGTGCCAGCAGTTTAAAGGGGGGGACTGAAGCTTTCTTT. This sequence encodes CASSLKGGTEAFF.

The V and J genes are TRBV9 and TRBJ2-3; TRBD1 might be the D (5 bases). Germline V gene data show CDR1 as SGDLS and CDR2 as YYNGEE. This CDR3 has 14 residues. V was trimmed by 0 bases and J by 5 bases, leaving 10 bases between them. The CDR3 sequence: CASSVEGQGDTQYF. The CDR3 DNA reads as TGTGCCAGCAGCGTAGAGGGGCAGGGAGATACGCAGTATTTT.

V usage is TRBV6-2 or TRBV6-3 and J usage is TRBJ1-1; D is ambiguous. Germline CDR1 and CDR2: MNHEY and SVGEGT. This CDR3 has 14 amino acids. Trimming took 3 bases from V and 4 from J, leaving 12 bases between them. This CDR3 is CASSYSPERTEAFF. In DNA form, the CDR3 reads TGTGCCAGCAGTTATTCTCCAGAACGCACTGAAGCTTTCTTT.

The chain joins TRBV9 to TRBJ2-2; 14 bases are a match to TRBD2. The ends lost 5 bases at V and 6 bases at J; junction bases unmatched: 6. The CDR3 is 16 amino acids. Germline V lookup: CDR1 SGDLS, CDR2 YYNGEE. The CDR3 is CASRSTSGGVPGELFF. CDR3 sequence (DNA): TGTGCCAGCAGGTCGACTAGCGGGGGGGTCCCCGGGGAGCTGTTTTTT.

This chain uses TRBV9 with TRBJ2-7; 7 positions agree with TRBD1. Germline V gene lookup returns CDR1 SGDLS and CDR2 YYNGEE. The V and J ends lost 3 bases and 6 bases, in that order; junction bases with no gene match: 6. The CDR3 totals 13 residues. CDR3 sequence (DNA): TGTGCCAGCAGCGCTGGGACAGCCGGCGAGCAGTACTTC. This encodes CASSAGTAGEQYF. Supplemented by reference TRBV9 and TRBJ2-7, the full variable domain reads DSGVTQTPKHLITATGQRVTLRCSPRSGDLSVYWYQQSLDQGLQFLIQYYNGEERAKGNILERFSAQQFPDLHSELNLSSLELGDSALYFCASSAGTAGEQYFGPGTRLTVT.

This clone occurred a few times. The chain joins TRBV14 to TRBJ2-2; 9 nucleotides match TRBD1. V was clipped by 4 bases and J by 5 bases; unmatched bases: 8. Germline V CDR1 and CDR2: SGHDN, FVKESK. The CDR3 extends over 16 amino acids. CDR3 region: CASSPNRGRMTGELFF. The CDR3 coding sequence is TGTGCCAGCAGCCCCAACAGGGGGCGGATGACCGGGGAGCTGTTTTTT.